Listed below are T cell receptor beta chains from one sample, sequenced in a study of relationships among human T cell subsets. TCRdb re-called the multiplex PCR reads through MiXCR, storing one row per CDR3 protein. The table lists thousands of distinct CDR3 sequences, roughly 54% of them singletons. The material sequenced was memory T cells sorted from blood. The receptors were gathered from a man between 35 and 55 years old in good health. The CDR3 runs from the conserved cysteine through the conserved F or W. Each record gives: V gene, J gene, D gene, clone size, CDR3 DNA, CDR3 protein. The D gene is left open where the match is weak. A clone size is listed for some rows: how often the clone was seen (once, few, many), or a class if it is expanded.

V gene: TRBV20-1; J gene: TRBJ2-3; D gene: TRBD2; clone size: -; CDR3 DNA: TGCAGTGCTAGAGAAAAATTAGCGGGAGGGCGTCTAGTAACGCAGTATTTT; CDR3 protein: CSAREKLAGGRLVTQYF
V gene: TRBV4-1; J gene: TRBJ1-2; D gene: -; clone size: few; CDR3 DNA: TGCGCCAGCAGCCAAGGCGGGGCACCCGGCTACACCTTC; CDR3 protein: CASSQGGAPGYTF
V gene: TRBV11-2; J gene: TRBJ2-5; D gene: -; clone size: few; CDR3 DNA: TGTGCCAGCAGCTCCAACCCTGACGCGGGAGAGACCCAGTACTTC; CDR3 protein: CASSSNPDAGETQYF
V gene: TRBV29-1; J gene: TRBJ1-4; D gene: -; clone size: -; CDR3 DNA: TGCAGCGTCCTGGGGCAGGACGGATCAAGAGGTGAAAAACTGTTTTTT; CDR3 protein: CSVLGQDGSRGEKLFF
V gene: TRBV25-1; J gene: TRBJ2-5; D gene: -; clone size: -; CDR3 DNA: TGTGCCAGCAGTCCAGGGCTAAGGGTCCAAGAGACCCAGTACTTC; CDR3 protein: CASSPGLRVQETQYF
V gene: TRBV7-9; J gene: TRBJ1-2; D gene: -; clone size: few; CDR3 DNA: TGTGCCACCAGCTTAGCGTCGCCCAGACAAAACTATGGCTACACCTTC; CDR3 protein: CATSLASPRQNYGYTF
V gene: TRBV27; J gene: TRBJ1-1; D gene: -; clone size: once; CDR3 DNA: TGTGCCAGCTCCAGTAGAGGTATGAACACTGAAGCTTTCTTT; CDR3 protein: CASSSRGMNTEAFF
V gene: TRBV20-1; J gene: TRBJ2-3; D gene: TRBD2; clone size: once; CDR3 DNA: TGCAGTGGGACTAGCGGTAACGTCGCGACAGATACGCAGTATTTT; CDR3 protein: CSGTSGNVATDTQYF
V gene: TRBV2; J gene: TRBJ2-7; D gene: TRBD2; clone size: once; CDR3 DNA: TGTGCCAGCAGTGGCGGGAGGGCCCACGAGCAGTACTTC; CDR3 protein: CASSGGRAHEQYF
V gene: TRBV28; J gene: TRBJ2-7; D gene: -; clone size: -; CDR3 DNA: TGTGCCAGCAGTTTATTGGGGCCTTCTGCCTACGAGCAGTACTTC; CDR3 protein: CASSLLGPSAYEQYF
V gene: TRBV29-1; J gene: TRBJ2-5; D gene: TRBD2; clone size: -; CDR3 DNA: TGCAGCGTCTCTAGCGGGGGCCAAGAGACCCAGTACTTC; CDR3 protein: CSVSSGGQETQYF
V gene: TRBV10-3; J gene: TRBJ1-2; D gene: -; clone size: few; CDR3 DNA: TGTGCCATCAGCCGACTCAATTCCGACGGCTACACCTTC; CDR3 protein: CAISRLNSDGYTF
V gene: TRBV5-5; J gene: TRBJ2-4; D gene: TRBD2; clone size: -; CDR3 DNA: TGTGCCAGCAGCTCACTAGCGGGGGCGGACATTCAGTACTTC; CDR3 protein: CASSSLAGADIQYF
V gene: TRBV30; J gene: TRBJ2-1; D gene: -; clone size: -; CDR3 DNA: TGTGCCTGGAGATCAACGGGAGTACACAATGAGCAGTTCTTC; CDR3 protein: CAWRSTGVHNEQFF
V gene: TRBV6-5; J gene: TRBJ1-3; D gene: TRBD1; clone size: few; CDR3 DNA: TGTGCCGCCCGGGACAGCTCTGGAAACACCATATATTTT; CDR3 protein: CAARDSSGNTIYF
V gene: TRBV6-5; J gene: TRBJ1-1; D gene: -; clone size: -; CDR3 DNA: TGTGCCAGCAGCCCTTCGACGGCAGGCCAAAGGGCGTCGTTCTTT; CDR3 protein: CASSPSTAGQRASFF
V gene: TRBV29-1; J gene: TRBJ1-2; D gene: -; clone size: -; CDR3 DNA: TGCAGCGTTGAGACAGCGGGCAGCGTTAACTATGGCTACACCTTC; CDR3 protein: CSVETAGSVNYGYTF
V gene: TRBV10-3; J gene: TRBJ2-7; D gene: -; clone size: -; CDR3 DNA: TGTGCCATCAGTGAGACCTCTGACGAGCAGTACTTC; CDR3 protein: CAISETSDEQYF
V gene: TRBV2; J gene: TRBJ2-7; D gene: -; clone size: few; CDR3 DNA: TGTGCCAGCAACCTCCCCTTCATCTACGAGCAGTACTTC; CDR3 protein: CASNLPFIYEQYF
V gene: TRBV11-2; J gene: TRBJ2-7; D gene: -; clone size: few; CDR3 DNA: TGTGCCAGCAGCTTAATTGGCGAGCAGTACTTC; CDR3 protein: CASSLIGEQYF
V gene: TRBV7-7; J gene: TRBJ2-7; D gene: -; clone size: -; CDR3 DNA: TGTGCTAGCAGCCTATGGCCAGTCAAGCTATCCTACGAGCAGTACTTC; CDR3 protein: CASSLWPVKLSYEQYF
V gene: TRBV14; J gene: TRBJ1-5; D gene: -; clone size: -; CDR3 DNA: TGTGCCAGCAGCCAGCAACAGGGTCAGCCCCAGCATTTT; CDR3 protein: CASSQQQGQPQHF
V gene: TRBV4-1; J gene: TRBJ1-1; D gene: TRBD1; clone size: few; CDR3 DNA: TGCGCCAGCAGTCCCAGGGGGCTATTGAACACTGAAGCTTTCTTT; CDR3 protein: CASSPRGLLNTEAFF
V gene: TRBV2; J gene: TRBJ1-2; D gene: TRBD1; clone size: -; CDR3 DNA: TGTGCCAGCAGTCGGGACAGTGTCTATGGCTACACCTTC; CDR3 protein: CASSRDSVYGYTF
V gene: TRBV29-1; J gene: TRBJ2-7; D gene: -; clone size: -; CDR3 DNA: TGCAGCGAAGGGGGGCTCGACGAGCAGTACTTC; CDR3 protein: CSEGGLDEQYF
V gene: TRBV20-1; J gene: TRBJ2-2; D gene: -; clone size: -; CDR3 DNA: TGCAGTGCCAGAACCCCTAAAGGGCCTGACACCGGGGAGCTGTTTTTT; CDR3 protein: CSARTPKGPDTGELFF
V gene: TRBV24-1; J gene: TRBJ1-5; D gene: -; clone size: -; CDR3 DNA: TGTGCCACCAGTGATCCGTCCCGGGATCAGCCCCAGCATTTT; CDR3 protein: CATSDPSRDQPQHF
V gene: TRBV7-9; J gene: TRBJ1-2; D gene: -; clone size: -; CDR3 DNA: TGTGCCAGCAGCTTAGAGGTAGCAGGGCTAGGTGGCTACACCTTC; CDR3 protein: CASSLEVAGLGGYTF
V gene: TRBV27; J gene: TRBJ2-7; D gene: -; clone size: -; CDR3 DNA: TGTGCCAGCAGTTTTCGGACCTACGAGCAGTACTTC; CDR3 protein: CASSFRTYEQYF
V gene: TRBV2; J gene: TRBJ1-1; D gene: -; clone size: -; CDR3 DNA: TGTGCCAGCAGTGATCAGGGCCCGGGGACTGAAGCTTTCTTT; CDR3 protein: CASSDQGPGTEAFF
V gene: TRBV20-1; J gene: TRBJ2-7; D gene: TRBD1; clone size: -; CDR3 DNA: TGCAGTGTGGACAGGAGGAGCTCCTACGAGCAGTACTTC; CDR3 protein: CSVDRRSSYEQYF
V gene: TRBV20-1; J gene: TRBJ1-6; D gene: TRBD1; clone size: few; CDR3 DNA: TGCAGTGCTAAGACAGGGGAAGGGAATTCACCCCTCCACTTT; CDR3 protein: CSAKTGEGNSPLHF
V gene: TRBV7-9; J gene: TRBJ2-3; D gene: -; clone size: -; CDR3 DNA: TGTGCCAGCAGCTTCATAGTCGGGCAGGCGTTTAGCACAGATACGCAGTATTTT; CDR3 protein: CASSFIVGQAFSTDTQYF
V gene: TRBV20-1; J gene: TRBJ2-1; D gene: TRBD2; clone size: -; CDR3 DNA: TGCAGTGCTGTTATAGCGGGAGGGCAACATGAGCAGTTCTTC; CDR3 protein: CSAVIAGGQHEQFF
V gene: TRBV7-3; J gene: TRBJ2-1; D gene: -; clone size: -; CDR3 DNA: TGTGCCAGCAGCTTAGATTATACCAATGAGCAGTTCTTC; CDR3 protein: CASSLDYTNEQFF
V gene: TRBV5-1; J gene: TRBJ2-1; D gene: -; clone size: once; CDR3 DNA: TGCGCCAGCAGGGCGAGCCATGAGCAGTTCTTC; CDR3 protein: CASRASHEQFF
V gene: TRBV18; J gene: TRBJ1-1; D gene: -; clone size: -; CDR3 DNA: TGTGCCAGCTCACCGACCCCCATAGGGAACACTGAAGCTTTCTTT; CDR3 protein: CASSPTPIGNTEAFF
V gene: TRBV5-1; J gene: TRBJ1-1; D gene: TRBD1; clone size: -; CDR3 DNA: TGCGCCAGCAAGCTCCAGGGGGGGACTGAAGCTTTCTTT; CDR3 protein: CASKLQGGTEAFF
V gene: TRBV20-1; J gene: TRBJ2-5; D gene: -; clone size: once; CDR3 DNA: TGCAGTGCTAGTTGGAGGATGGTTCGAGAGACCCAGTACTTC; CDR3 protein: CSASWRMVRETQYF
V gene: TRBV28; J gene: TRBJ2-1; D gene: -; clone size: -; CDR3 DNA: TGTGCCAGCAGGGGGGAGCGGGCGCCATCCAATGAGCAGTTCTTC; CDR3 protein: CASRGERAPSNEQFF
V gene: TRBV20-1; J gene: TRBJ2-1; D gene: -; clone size: -; CDR3 DNA: TGCAGTGCTACATGGGGGGCAAACCGGGGCAATGAGCAGTTCTTC; CDR3 protein: CSATWGANRGNEQFF
V gene: TRBV6-6; J gene: TRBJ2-7; D gene: -; clone size: -; CDR3 DNA: TGTGCCAGCAGTACCGTATACGAGCAGTACTTC; CDR3 protein: CASSTVYEQYF
V gene: TRBV29-1; J gene: TRBJ2-3; D gene: TRBD1; clone size: -; CDR3 DNA: TGCAGCGTTGATGGGACAGGAGATACGCAGTATTTT; CDR3 protein: CSVDGTGDTQYF
V gene: TRBV30; J gene: TRBJ1-2; D gene: -; clone size: -; CDR3 DNA: TGTGCCTGGAGTGTACAAACGGGGGATAGCTACACCTTC; CDR3 protein: CAWSVQTGDSYTF
V gene: TRBV20-1; J gene: TRBJ1-2; D gene: TRBD1; clone size: -; CDR3 DNA: TGCAGTGCTAGAGAGGCCGGGACAGGGCTAAGTGTTGGCTACACCTTC; CDR3 protein: CSAREAGTGLSVGYTF
V gene: TRBV27; J gene: TRBJ1-2; D gene: -; clone size: -; CDR3 DNA: TGTGCCAGCAGTCGCACACGGGGCGGCCTCTATGGCTACACCTTC; CDR3 protein: CASSRTRGGLYGYTF
V gene: TRBV29-1; J gene: TRBJ2-3; D gene: TRBD1; clone size: few; CDR3 DNA: TGCAGCGTCCAGACAGGGAGCACAGATACGCAGTATTTT; CDR3 protein: CSVQTGSTDTQYF
V gene: TRBV7-9; J gene: TRBJ2-5; D gene: -; clone size: -; CDR3 DNA: TGTGCCAGCAGCTTCCTCCAAGAGACCCAGTACTTC; CDR3 protein: CASSFLQETQYF
V gene: TRBV7-2; J gene: TRBJ2-5; D gene: TRBD2; clone size: -; CDR3 DNA: TGTGCCAGCAGCTCCCGGGATAGCGGGGGGGCCCAAGAGACCCAGTACTTC; CDR3 protein: CASSSRDSGGAQETQYF
V gene: TRBV11-2; J gene: TRBJ2-1; D gene: TRBD2; clone size: -; CDR3 DNA: TGTGCCAGCATGATGAGGGGGGGACTAGCCCTCAAGAATGAGCAGTTCTTC; CDR3 protein: CASMMRGGLALKNEQFF
V gene: TRBV30; J gene: TRBJ1-2; D gene: -; clone size: -; CDR3 DNA: TGTGCCTGGAGTCCCGGTACCTTTGGCTACACCTTC; CDR3 protein: CAWSPGTFGYTF
V gene: TRBV7-6; J gene: TRBJ2-7; D gene: -; clone size: -; CDR3 DNA: TGTGCCAGCAGCTCACAGGCGGGATACGAGCAGTACTTC; CDR3 protein: CASSSQAGYEQYF
V gene: TRBV28; J gene: TRBJ2-1; D gene: TRBD2; clone size: -; CDR3 DNA: TGTGCCAGCAGTCTCCATGGGAGCGGGAGGGCCAATGAGCAGTTCTTC; CDR3 protein: CASSLHGSGRANEQFF